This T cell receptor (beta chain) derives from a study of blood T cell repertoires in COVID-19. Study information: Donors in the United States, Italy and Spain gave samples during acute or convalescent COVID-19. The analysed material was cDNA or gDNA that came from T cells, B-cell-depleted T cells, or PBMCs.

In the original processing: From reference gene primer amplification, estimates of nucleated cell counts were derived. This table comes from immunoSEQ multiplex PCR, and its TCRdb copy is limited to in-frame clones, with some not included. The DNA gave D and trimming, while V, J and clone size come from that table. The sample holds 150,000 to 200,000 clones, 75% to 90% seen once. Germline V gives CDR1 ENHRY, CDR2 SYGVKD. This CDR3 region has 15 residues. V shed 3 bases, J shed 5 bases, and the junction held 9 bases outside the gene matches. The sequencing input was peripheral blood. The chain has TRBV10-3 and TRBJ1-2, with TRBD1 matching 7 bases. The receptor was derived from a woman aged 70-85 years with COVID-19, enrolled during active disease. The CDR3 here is CAISEDLTGIYGYTF. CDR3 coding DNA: TGTGCCATCAGTGAAGACTTGACAGGGATATATGGCTACACCTTC.